What follows is one TCR beta chain and its context. Between the trimmed V and J ends, which lost 2 bases and 7 bases, there was a span of 9 bases. Germline V gene sequence: CDR1 MNHEY, CDR2 SMNVEV (reference sequence). This CDR3 comprises 13 residues. Per the original methods: Estimates of nucleated cell counts were drawn from the amplification of reference gene primers. Produced via immunoSEQ multiplex PCR; TCRdb's table is partial and in-frame only. Clonal size and the V and J genes are those of that table, whereas D and trimming came from the DNA. The sample has some 76,000 clones, 90% seen once. This sample is part of a study of blood T cell repertoires in COVID-19. Study-wide context: Italy, Spain and the United States were the sources of the convalescent and acute COVID-19 samples. PBMCs, B-cell-depleted T cells, or T cells were the source of the cDNA or gDNA that made up the material.

The rearrangement uses TRBV27 and TRBJ1-5; D perhaps matches TRBD1 (5 bases). The sequenced sample was peripheral blood. The receptor was derived from a woman between 18 and 30 years old with acute or convalescent COVID-19. This CDR3 reads CASSLGQGQPQHF. Here the CDR3 DNA reads TGTGCCAGCAGTTTAGGGCAGGGACAGCCCCAGCATTTT.